These 23 T cell receptor beta chains originate from one sample sequenced in a study of blood T cell repertoires in COVID-19. Some clones are missing from TCRdb's copy, which holds only in-frame ones; the method was immunoSEQ multiplex PCR. The repertoire holds about 230,000 clones, with roughly 84% as singletons. Sequencing was performed on peripheral blood. The receptors derive from a middle-aged man with acute or convalescent COVID-19.

The chain has TRBV12-3 or TRBV12-4 and TRBJ2-1; maybe TRBD2 (5 bases). This CDR3 contains 13 residues. V lost 10 bases, J lost 7 bases, and 17 bases lay in between. In nucleotides, the CDR3 is TGTGCCATTTCGCTAGCAGAGGGTAATGAGCAGTTCTTC. Amino acids: CAISLAEGNEQFF.

The genes are TRBV27 and TRBJ1-4; D perhaps matches TRBD1 (5 bases). This CDR3 contains 15 residues. V lost 0 bases and J 8 bases, leaving 13 bases between the germline ends. Per germline, CDR1 MNHEY and CDR2 SMNVEV (reference sequence). CDR3 in amino acids: CASSLSFHGGEKLFF. The CDR3 DNA is TGTGCCAGCAGTTTATCTTTTCATGGGGGGGAAAAACTGTTTTTT.

The V call is TRBV6-1, the J call TRBJ1-6; D not certain. There are 11 residues in the CDR3. Trimming took off 6 bases at V and 7 bases at J, with 4 bases between the two ends. Germline V gene sequence: CDR1 MNHNS, CDR2 SASEGT. This chain's CDR3 is CASRRNSPLHF. The CDR3 coding sequence is TGTGCCAGCAGACGGAATTCACCCCTCCACTTT.

The rearrangement uses TRBV2 and TRBJ2-5, with D perhaps matching TRBD2 (5 bases). Per the germline V gene, CDR1 is SNHLY and CDR2 is FYNNEI. The CDR3 loop spans 13 amino acids. Trimming removed 6 bases at V and 0 bases at J, with 8 bases between. The CDR3 here is CASSGLYQETQYF. The CDR3 DNA sequence: TGTGCCAGCAGCGGACTGTACCAAGAGACCCAGTACTTC.

The chain recombines TRBV19 with TRBJ2-2; 8 bases map to TRBD1. The CDR3 sequence is 17 residues long. Germline trimming cut 5 bases from V and 5 bases from J; bases unmatched to any gene: 13. Germline V lookup: CDR1 LNHDA, CDR2 SQIVND (reference sequence). CDR3 residues: CASSPGQGTEITGELFF. In DNA form, the CDR3 reads TGTGCCAGTAGTCCTGGACAGGGAACAGAGATAACCGGGGAGCTGTTTTTT. The full variable domain, its missing parts supplied by reference TRBV19 and TRBJ2-2, is DGGITQSPKYLFRKEGQNVTLSCEQNLNHDAMYWYRQDPGQGLRLIYYSQIVNDFQKGDIAEGYSVSREKKESFPLTVTSAQKNPTAFYLCASSPGQGTEITGELFFGEGSRLTVL.

The V call is TRBV6-6, the J call TRBJ1-6; D is possibly TRBD1 (6 bases). This CDR3 spans 16 amino acids. Per germline, CDR1 MNHNY and CDR2 SVGAGI (reference sequence). The germline V and J ends were trimmed by 0 bases and 8 bases, with 14 bases remaining between them. The CDR3 nucleotides are TGTGCCAGCAGTTACTCAGGAGACAGGCTGGATTCACCCCTCCACTTT. Translated, it gives CASSYSGDRLDSPLHF.

The chain is built from TRBV27 and TRBJ1-2; perhaps TRBD1 as D (6 bases). The CDR3 is 13 residues long. V was trimmed by 2 bases and J by 4 bases, leaving 8 bases between them. Germline loops: CDR1 MNHEY, CDR2 SMNVEV (reference sequence). CDR3 DNA sequence: TGTGCCAGCAGTTTACTAGGGGGCTATGGCTACACCTTC. This gives the protein CASSLLGGYGYTF.

This clone was seen just once. This sequence joins TRBV10-2 and TRBJ2-1, with 8 positions matching TRBD2. The CDR3 has 14 amino acids. Germline CDR1 and CDR2: WSHSY and SAAADI. V was clipped by 7 bases and J by 4 bases; unmatched bases: 6. The CDR3 spells CASKVAGRYNEQFF. The CDR3 nucleotides read TGCGCCAGCAAGGTAGCGGGAAGGTACAATGAGCAGTTCTTC.

This chain joins TRBV12-3 or TRBV12-4 and TRBJ1-1; maybe TRBD1 (5 bases). The V gene lost 6 bases and the J gene lost 5 bases, with 7 bases spanning the gap. CDR3 length: 11 amino acids. The CDR3 loop reads CASSQGTEAFF. DNA for the CDR3: TGTGCCAGCAGCCAGGGTACTGAAGCTTTCTTT.

The rearrangement uses TRBV29-1 and TRBJ1-4, with 8 bases fitting TRBD1. The CDR3 length is 13 residues. Germline V gene data show CDR1 as SQVTM and CDR2 as ANQGSEA. With V trimmed by 4 bases and J by 8 bases, 6 bases remained unmatched. Written as DNA, the CDR3 is TGCAGCGTTGGACAGGGGCCCGCAGAAAAACTGTTTTTT. It translates to CSVGQGPAEKLFF. The full variable domain, completed using reference TRBV29-1 and TRBJ1-4, is SAVISQKPSRDICQRGTSLTIQCQVDSQVTMMFWYRQQPGQSLTLIATANQGSEATYESGFVIDKFPISRPNLTFSTLTVSNMSPEDSSIYLCSVGQGPAEKLFFGSGTQLSVL.

V gene TRBV20-1 combines with J gene TRBJ2-1, with 13 nucleotides matching TRBD2. This CDR3 spans 15 amino acids. CDR1 and CDR2 from the germline V gene are DFQATT and SNEGSKA (reference sequence). The V gene end was trimmed by 3 bases and the J gene end by 6 bases; junction bases not matched to a gene: 5. The DNA for the CDR3 is TGCAGTGCTAGTAGAGGACTAGCGGGAGTCAATGAGCAGTTCTTC. This translates into CSASRGLAGVNEQFF.

J is TRBJ2-1 and V is TRBV4-3; 8 nucleotides match TRBD2. CDR3 size: 16 residues. The ends lost 0 bases at V and 9 bases at J; junction bases unmatched: 10. The germline CDR1 and CDR2 sequences are LGHNA and YSLEER. This CDR3 reads CASSQDPNGGRFEQFF. For the CDR3, the DNA is TGCGCCAGCAGCCAAGATCCGAATGGCGGGAGGTTTGAGCAGTTCTTC.

This chain links TRBV11-2 with TRBJ2-1; D is unresolved. This CDR3 has 14 amino acids. V lost 6 bases and J lost 0, with 9 bases in between. Germline V gene lookup returns CDR1 SGHAT and CDR2 FQNNGV. This CDR3 is CASSEYSSYNEQFF. The CDR3 DNA reads TGTGCCAGCAGTGAGTATTCCTCCTACAATGAGCAGTTCTTC.

V and J are TRBV27 and TRBJ1-1, with D hard to call. Germline V lookup: CDR1 MNHEY, CDR2 SMNVEV (reference sequence). The CDR3 contains 11 residues. V was pared by 6 bases and J by 10 bases, with 12 bases between. The CDR3 DNA sequence: TGTGCCAGCAGGTCCCTGGGGAGAGCTTTCTTT. Translation: CASRSLGRAFF.

The chain couples TRBV4-3 to TRBJ2-7; 8 positions agree with TRBD1. V lost 2 bases and J lost 4; bases outside the gene matches: 13. The CDR3 is made up of 17 amino acids. Per germline, CDR1 LGHNA and CDR2 YSLEER. This chain's CDR3 is CASSQSPGQAGGYEQYF. The CDR3 coding sequence is TGCGCCAGCAGCCAATCCCCGGGACAGGCCGGCGGATACGAGCAGTACTTC.

The rearrangement links TRBV5-4 to TRBJ2-1; D is uncertain. Trimming shortened V by 2 bases and J by 6 bases, and 9 bases separated the two germline ends. The CDR3 runs 13 residues. CDR1 SGHNT and CDR2 YYREEE come from the germline V gene (reference sequence). CDR3 sequence (DNA): TGTGCCAGCAGCTTTGCGGAAAGCAATGAGCAGTTCTTC. Encoded protein: CASSFAESNEQFF. The full variable domain, its missing parts supplied by reference TRBV5-4 and TRBJ2-1, is ETGVTQSPTHLIKTRGQQVTLRCSSQSGHNTVSWYQQALGQGPQFIFQYYREEENGRGNFPPRFSGLQFPNYSSELNVNALELDDSALYLCASSFAESNEQFFGPGTRLTVL.

The rearrangement joins TRBV11-2 to TRBJ1-5; no reliable D call. Germline assignment: CDR1 SGHAT and CDR2 FQNNGV. The germline V and J ends were trimmed by 1 base and 6 bases, with 10 bases remaining between them. The CDR3 length is 14 residues. The CDR3 is CASSLGMATQPQHF. In nucleotides, the CDR3 is TGTGCCAGCAGCTTAGGAATGGCAACTCAGCCCCAGCATTTT. The complete variable domain, with remaining parts taken from reference TRBV11-2 and TRBJ1-5, reads EAGVAQSPRYKIIEKRQSVAFWCNPISGHATLYWYQQILGQGPKLLIQFQNNGVVDDSQLPKDRFSAERLKGVDSTLKIQPAKLEDSAVYLCASSLGMATQPQHFGDGTRLSIL.

The chain couples TRBV5-1 to TRBJ2-1; 9 positions agree with TRBD1. V lost 2 bases and J lost 8; bases outside the gene matches: 11. The CDR3 covers 16 residues. Germline CDR1 reads SGHRS; CDR2 reads YFSETQ. The CDR3 loop is CASSLRTGVGGDEQFF. CDR3 DNA: TGCGCCAGCAGCTTAAGGACAGGGGTTGGTGGCGATGAGCAGTTCTTC.

This sequence joins TRBV7-2 and TRBJ1-3; 9 nucleotides line up with TRBD1. V dropped 1 base and J dropped 4; count of bases not matched to a gene: 2. Germline V lookup: CDR1 SGHTA, CDR2 FQGNSA. This CDR3 is 15 amino acids long. CDR3 sequence reads: CASSLEQGAGNTIYF. CDR3 coding DNA: TGTGCCAGCAGCTTAGAACAGGGGGCCGGAAACACCATATATTTT.

The chain joins TRBV5-6 to TRBJ1-1, with D unresolved. Germline V gene data show CDR1 as SGHDT and CDR2 as YYEEEE. The V and J ends lost 2 bases and 1 base respectively, with 12 bases between them. This CDR3 contains 15 residues. CDR3 protein: CASSFWGGTNTEAFF. CDR3 in DNA: TGTGCCAGCAGCTTCTGGGGAGGCACGAACACTGAAGCTTTCTTT.

This chain connects TRBV19 to TRBJ2-7; 7 bases are shared with TRBD1. V was pared by 3 bases and J by 4 bases, with 3 bases of the junction left unmatched. Germline values: CDR1 LNHDA, CDR2 SQIVND (reference sequence). The CDR3 runs to 13 residues. The CDR3 bases are TGTGCCAGTAGTATTGACAGGGAGTACGAGCAGTACTTC. It specifies CASSIDREYEQYF.

This sequence joins TRBV18 and TRBJ2-5, with 10 bases lining up with TRBD1. With 5 bases clipped from V and 2 bases from J, the junction kept 14 bases outside the gene matches. The CDR3 runs 18 residues. Per germline, CDR1 KGHSH and CDR2 LQKENI. The CDR3 DNA follows: TGTGCCAGCTCAAAAGAACTGGGACAGGGGATCGGGCAAGAGACCCAGTACTTC. Translating it yields CASSKELGQGIGQETQYF.

This chain connects TRBV7-2 to TRBJ2-7; D is unresolved. This CDR3 is 13 amino acids long. Trimming shortened V by 2 bases and J by 4 bases, and 9 bases separated the two germline ends. Germline lookup yields CDR1 SGHTA and CDR2 FQGNSA. The CDR3 DNA sequence: TGTGCCAGCAGCTTACAGACACTGTACGAGCAGTACTTC. Its protein is CASSLQTLYEQYF.